This T cell receptor (beta chain) was sequenced in a study of early T cells in non-severe SARS-CoV-2 infection. Whole-study findings and limits: Matching with VDJdb favored anti-spike CD8 responses (missing private and CD4 specificities).

This clonotype was observed a few times. Its antigen is undetermined. One entry per CDR3 protein, called by TCRdb with MiXCR from the 5' RACE reads. The sample has 55,000 to 65,000 distinct CDR3 sequences; under 15% are singletons. Germline V gene data show CDR1 as GTSNPN and CDR2 as SVGIG (reference sequence). V lost 4 bases, J lost 7 bases, and 17 bases lay in between. The CDR3 has 14 residues. Sequenced: whole blood. The chain employs TRBV30 and TRBJ2-1; TRBD2 is a possible D gene (7 bases). The receptor was derived from an adult who was a healthcare worker with PCR-confirmed SARS-CoV-2 infection or an uninfected control (not recorded which). The CDR3 DNA follows: TGTGCCTGGAACTTCGGGCGGGGGCGGAATGAGCAGTTCTTC. Encoded protein: CAWNFGRGRNEQFF.